This record covers a single TCR beta chain. The source of the sample is a study of blood T cell repertoires in COVID-19. Study in general: T cells, B-cell-depleted T cells, or PBMCs supplied cDNA or gDNA.

CDR1 and CDR2 from the germline V gene are MNHNY and SVGAGI (reference sequence). The CDR3 totals 16 residues. V lost 5 bases and J lost 10; bases outside the gene matches: 11. Method: immunoSEQ multiplex PCR; TCRdb's copy keeps in-frame clones and lacks some. The sample has about 220,000 clones; more than 65% are singletons. The clonotype originates from a young woman who had recovered from COVID-19. This rearrangement joins TRBV6-6 to TRBJ2-1; 13 bases are shared with TRBD2. Sequencing was carried out using peripheral blood. This CDR3 reads CASSTILAGGGREQFF. CDR3 sequence (DNA): TGTGCCAGCAGTACGATACTAGCGGGGGGGGGTAGGGAGCAGTTCTTC.